This TCR beta chain originates from a study of T cell repertoires in cytomegalovirus infection. General study results and limits: The ex vivo response showed dominance by HLA-C-restricted CMV-specific TCR beta clonotypes.

In this sample, this clonotype turned up many times. Its antigen is not identified. TCRdb ran MiXCR on the reads and lists one entry per CDR3 protein. The sample records about 100,000 distinct CDR3 sequences, 20% to 30% being singletons. The clonotype comes from a human donor in good health (CMV status not recorded). Some clones in this sample may be carry-over from other donors' samples. Sequencing was carried out using CD8+ T cells from PBMCs.

The CDR3: CASSRGLAGGPAKNIQYF. The CDR3 coding sequence is TGTGCCAGCAGCCGGGGACTAGCGGGGGGGCCAGCCAAAAACATTCAGTACTTC. V is TRBV7-2 and J is TRBJ2-4; TRBD2 matches at 16 bases. The CDR3 extends over 18 amino acids. The germline V gene has CDR1 SGHTA and CDR2 FQGNSA. V lost 5 bases, J lost 0 bases, and 4 bases stayed unmatched.